A selection of T cell receptor beta chains follows, all from one sample in a study of human T cells and chemical hapten exposure. TCRdb itself ran the RACE reads through MiXCR, one entry per CDR3 protein. The table shows more than 65,000 distinct CDR3 sequences, with around a tenth occurring only once. Material: whole blood, obtained in connection with sensitization to the hapten diphenylcyclopropenone (DPC). The receptors stem from a woman between 50 and 59 years old with alopecia areata. Some clones in this sample may be carry-over from other donors' samples. Both conserved end residues are part of each CDR3. The D gene is left open where the match is weak. Clone size appears in some rows only: once, few, many, or a class for an expanded clone.

D,J,size,V,CDR3,DNA
.,TRBJ1-1,few,TRBV12-3/TRBV12-4,CASSRDGLMNTEAFF,TGTGCCAGCAGTAGGGACGGATTAATGAACACTGAAGCTTTCTTT
.,TRBJ2-1,few,TRBV4-2,CASSQDKSEISYNEQFF,TGTGCCAGCAGCCAAGATAAATCAGAAATCTCCTACAATGAGCAGTTCTTC
.,TRBJ1-1,many,TRBV10-2,CASSGNREGEAFF,TGCGCCAGCAGTGGTAACAGGGAGGGTGAAGCTTTCTTT
.,TRBJ2-5,.,TRBV7-8,CASSLGPGPQETQYF,TGTGCCAGCAGCTTAGGCCCCGGACCACAAGAGACCCAGTACTTC
TRBD2,TRBJ2-7,many,TRBV7-2,CASSPRTSREQYF,TGTGCCAGCAGCCCTAGGACTAGCAGAGAGCAGTACTTC
.,TRBJ2-2,few,TRBV11-3,CASSLRLANTGELFF,TGTGCCAGCAGCTTAAGACTCGCGAACACCGGGGAGCTGTTTTTT
.,TRBJ1-5,few,TRBV3-1,CASSPTPDQPQHF,TGTGCCAGCAGCCCTACCCCCGATCAGCCCCAGCATTTT
.,TRBJ2-1,.,TRBV20-1,CSARKAGGPAYNEQFF,TGCAGTGCTAGGAAGGCGGGTGGCCCAGCCTACAATGAGCAGTTCTTC
.,TRBJ1-4,many,TRBV7-6,CASSFRGTEKLFF,TGTGCCAGCAGCTTTAGAGGAACTGAAAAACTGTTTTTT
.,TRBJ1-1,few,TRBV12-3/TRBV12-4,CASSKGTGTEAFF,TGTGCCAGCAGCAAGGGGACGGGGACTGAAGCTTTCTTT
TRBD1,TRBJ2-3,.,TRBV6-2/TRBV6-3,CAVTEDRADTDTQYF,TGTGCCGTCACTGAGGACAGGGCCGACACAGATACGCAGTATTTT
.,TRBJ2-7,many,TRBV20-1,CSARDQGTARDYEQYF,TGCAGTGCTAGAGATCAGGGCACCGCCAGGGACTACGAGCAGTACTTC
TRBD1,TRBJ2-5,few,TRBV2,CASRAGQGVNFQETQYF,TGTGCCAGCAGGGCGGGACAGGGGGTAAACTTTCAAGAGACCCAGTACTTC
.,TRBJ2-5,many,TRBV7-6,CASSLRGQETQYF,TGTGCCAGCAGCTTAAGAGGGCAAGAGACCCAGTACTTC
TRBD1,TRBJ2-7,many,TRBV12-3/TRBV12-4,CASSSTGGRYEQYF,TGTGCCAGCAGTTCCACAGGGGGCAGGTACGAGCAGTACTTC
.,TRBJ1-6,few,TRBV3-1,CASSQFKGTNSPLHF,TGTGCCAGCAGCCAATTTAAAGGGACTAATTCACCCCTCCACTTT
.,TRBJ1-2,many,TRBV10-3,CAISVGKALSNYGYTF,TGTGCCATCAGTGTCGGCAAGGCCCTCTCAAACTATGGCTACACCTTC
.,TRBJ2-3,few,TRBV5-1,CASSMGSTDTQYF,TGCGCCAGCAGCATGGGCAGCACAGATACGCAGTATTTT
.,TRBJ2-7,.,TRBV11-2,CASSFQTTAYEQYF,TGTGCCAGCAGCTTTCAGACAACCGCCTACGAGCAGTACTTC
TRBD2,TRBJ2-1,few,TRBV18,CASSTMGLGNEQFF,TGTGCCAGCTCGACCATGGGACTAGGCAATGAGCAGTTCTTC
.,TRBJ2-7,.,TRBV20-1,CSARAFPGSGGSNEQYF,TGCAGTGCTAGAGCCTTCCCTGGTTCAGGGGGGAGCAACGAGCAGTACTTC
.,TRBJ2-1,few,TRBV6-2/TRBV6-3,CASSLPSGPHNEQFF,TGTGCCAGCAGTTTACCCAGCGGGCCCCACAATGAGCAGTTCTTC
.,TRBJ1-1,few,TRBV5-1,CASSLGTPGEAFF,TGCGCCAGCAGCTTAGGGACACCGGGGGAAGCTTTCTTT
.,TRBJ2-1,few,TRBV12-3/TRBV12-4,CASSFVLQYEQFF,TGTGCCAGCAGTTTTGTACTTCAATATGAGCAGTTCTTC
.,TRBJ2-7,.,TRBV28,CASSLRGAEQYF,TGTGCCAGCAGTTTAAGGGGGGCCGAGCAGTACTTC
.,TRBJ1-6,.,TRBV7-6,CASSPQQGFTSPLHF,TGTGCCAGCAGCCCCCAACAGGGCTTCACCTCACCCCTCCACTTT
.,TRBJ2-1,.,TRBV9,CASSPHVGGPNEQFF,TGTGCCAGCAGCCCTCACGTGGGAGGTCCCAATGAGCAGTTCTTC
TRBD1,TRBJ1-5,few,TRBV30,CASGQGRAQPQHF,TGTGCCTCCGGACAGGGTCGGGCTCAGCCCCAGCATTTT
.,TRBJ1-1,.,TRBV7-3,CASSLGGMTNTEAFF,TGTGCCAGCAGCTTGGGTGGCATGACGAACACTGAAGCTTTCTTT
.,TRBJ1-4,few,TRBV14,CASSPKAPGEKLFF,TGTGCCAGCAGTCCGAAGGCCCCAGGGGAAAAACTGTTTTTT
TRBD2,TRBJ2-2,few,TRBV3-1,CASSRGRAAGELFF,TGTGCCAGCAGCCGCGGGAGGGCCGCCGGGGAGCTGTTTTTT
.,TRBJ2-1,.,TRBV12-3/TRBV12-4,CASSWGESYNEQFF,TGTGCCAGCAGTTGGGGGGAGAGCTACAATGAGCAGTTCTTC
.,TRBJ2-7,.,TRBV27,CASSRLDGIEQYF,TGTGCCAGCAGTCGCCTGGACGGGATCGAGCAGTACTTC
.,TRBJ1-1,few,TRBV7-2,CASSSWTETEAFF,TGTGCCAGCAGCTCCTGGACGGAGACTGAAGCTTTCTTT
.,TRBJ1-2,few,TRBV6-1,CASRTPFREDGYTF,TGTGCCAGCAGGACTCCTTTCCGGGAGGATGGCTACACCTTC
.,TRBJ2-1,few,TRBV15,CATSSLILQGNEQFF,TGTGCCACCAGCAGTCTGATCCTTCAGGGTAATGAGCAGTTCTTC